These 16 T cell receptor beta chains share one sample of origin, sequenced in a study of intratumoral heterogeneity in liver cancer. Libraries were prepared by immunoSEQ multiplex PCR; TCRdb keeps only in-frame clonotypes and omits some of them. The sample yields around 5,400 clones, 68% seen once. Source: tumor-adjacent normal tissue, taken before any cancer treatment. The source is a man aged 70 or older with hepatocellular carcinoma.

The V and J genes are TRBV4-3 and TRBJ1-1, with D possibly matching TRBD1 (6 bases). V lost 1 base to trimming and J lost 11 bases, with 14 bases between them. The germline V gene encodes CDR1 LGHNA and CDR2 YSLEER. This CDR3 spans 13 amino acids. CDR3 protein: CASSQARGLGAFF. CDR3 DNA: TGCGCCAGCAGCCAAGCCCGGGGGCTGGGGGCTTTCTTT.

This clone ranks as large (0.1 to 1%). The rearrangement uses TRBV7-9 and TRBJ2-7; TRBD1 matches 9 bases. The trim removed 5 bases at V and 4 bases at J, leaving 3 bases unmatched. The CDR3 covers 13 residues. Per the germline V gene, CDR1 is SEHNR and CDR2 is FQNEAQ (reference sequence). The CDR3 DNA is TGTGCCAGCAGCCCGGGACAGGGTTACGAGCAGTACTTC. It is translated as CASSPGQGYEQYF.

This clone was observed a few times. This sequence joins TRBV6-5 and TRBJ2-1; D might be TRBD1 (6 bases). The ends were cut back, 8 bases at V and 13 bases at J, with 18 bases in the middle. The CDR3 has 12 amino acids. Germline CDR1 and CDR2: MNHEY and SVGAGI. CDR3 residues: CASLEWDKEQFF. In DNA, the CDR3 is TGTGCCAGCCTAGAATGGGACAAGGAACAGTTCTTC.

The chain has TRBV6-5 and TRBJ2-1, with 9 positions matching TRBD1. Per germline, CDR1 MNHEY and CDR2 SVGAGI. V lost 6 bases and J lost 2; bases outside the gene matches: 5. CDR3 length: 15 amino acids. CDR3 bases: TGTGCCAGCAGACCCAGACAGGGGGCCTACAATGAGCAGTTCTTC. Its protein product is CASRPRQGAYNEQFF.

V and J are TRBV11-2 and TRBJ1-4, with 7 bases that match TRBD1. There are 15 residues in the CDR3. CDR1 and CDR2 (germline): SGHAT, FQNNGV. After removal of 5 bases from V and 0 bases from J, the junction contained 3 bases not matched to a gene. The CDR3 region has the DNA TGTGCCAGCAGCATCGGGACAGCAACTAATGAAAAACTGTTTTTT. Its protein is CASSIGTATNEKLFF.

This chain links TRBV5-6 with TRBJ2-1; 15 bases fit TRBD2. The CDR3 has 16 amino acids. Germline CDR1 is SGHDT and CDR2 is YYEEEE. V shed 0 bases, J shed 7 bases, and the junction held 2 bases outside the gene matches. The CDR3 bases are TGTGCCAGCAGCTTGGATGGGACTAGCGGGGGGAATGAGCAGTTCTTC. Translated: CASSLDGTSGGNEQFF. Full variable domain (remainder filled in from reference TRBV5-6 and TRBJ2-1): DAGVTQSPTHLIKTRGQQVTLRCSPKSGHDTVSWYQQALGQGPQFIFQYYEEEERQRGNFPDRFSGHQFPNYSSELNVNALLLGDSALYLCASSLDGTSGGNEQFFGPGTRLTVL.

The chain couples TRBV6-5 to TRBJ1-4; 10 bases map to TRBD1. The ends lost 10 bases at V and 8 bases at J; junction bases unmatched: 7. The CDR3 loop spans 13 amino acids. Germline loops: CDR1 MNHEY, CDR2 SVGAGI. CDR3 coding DNA: TGTGCCACGGACCGGGACAGGGGCGAAAAACTGTTTTTT. Encoded protein: CATDRDRGEKLFF.

The chain combines TRBV15 with TRBJ1-1; a possible D gene is TRBD1 (5 bases). The ends were cut back, 0 bases at V and 7 bases at J, with 21 bases in the middle. Per germline, CDR1 LNHNV and CDR2 YYDKDF (reference sequence). The CDR3 contains 17 residues. In nucleotides, the CDR3 is TGTGCCACCAGCAGAGATCGCCCTAGCGGGGGATTAAATGAAGCTTTCTTT. Protein product: CATSRDRPSGGLNEAFF.

The gene calls are TRBV27 and TRBJ1-3, with D perhaps TRBD1 (5 bases). From germline, CDR1 is MNHEY and CDR2 SMNVEV (reference sequence). This CDR3 contains 15 residues. Trimming cost V 6 bases and J 0 bases, with 12 bases left between them. CDR3 nucleotide sequence: TGTGCCAGCAGATTGACAGTTTCCTCTGGAAACACCATATATTTT. Encoded protein: CASRLTVSSGNTIYF.

This sequence joins TRBV27 and TRBJ2-2; D may match TRBD1 or TRBD2 (5 bases each). Trimming left V 6 bases short and J 4 bases short, with 21 bases between. Germline values: CDR1 MNHEY, CDR2 SMNVEV (reference sequence). The CDR3 covers 17 residues. The DNA of the CDR3 is TGTGCCAGCAGCGTTGTTGGTCATCTGGGGACCACCGGGGAGCTGTTTTTT. Translated: CASSVVGHLGTTGELFF.

This chain connects TRBV3-1 (or the pseudogene TRBV3-2) to TRBJ2-7; no clear D. The V gene's germline CDR1 is LGHDT and CDR2 YNNKEL (reference sequence). This CDR3 contains 16 residues. V dropped 5 bases and J dropped 5 bases, with 22 bases sitting between them. The CDR3 DNA follows: TGTGCCAGCAGCTCGTATGGTCCCATCGTGTTAGACGAGCAGTACTTC. Residues: CASSSYGPIVLDEQYF.

This clone was counted a few times. This sequence joins TRBV10-1 and TRBJ1-6; tentative D call: TRBD1 (5 bases). The germline V gene has CDR1 WNHNN and CDR2 SYGVQD (reference sequence). Trimming removed 5 bases from V and 9 bases from J, with 14 bases in between. The CDR3 sequence is 14 residues long. The DNA of the CDR3 is TGCGCCAGCAGTAGAGAGCTGGGGGGTTCACCCCTCCACTTT. As protein: CASSRELGGSPLHF.

The chain links TRBV7-2 to TRBJ2-1; 8 bases line up with TRBD1. V dropped 2 bases and J dropped 1; count of bases not matched to a gene: 1. Germline lookup yields CDR1 SGHTA and CDR2 FQGNSA. The length of the CDR3 is 15 residues. The CDR3: CASSLNRGSYNEQFF. In nucleotides, the CDR3 is TGTGCCAGCAGCTTAAACAGGGGGTCCTACAATGAGCAGTTCTTC.

The chain recombines TRBV7-6 with TRBJ1-5; 8 bases agree with TRBD1. V was clipped by 3 bases and J by 4 bases; unmatched bases: 2. Per germline, CDR1 SGHVS and CDR2 FNYEAQ. This CDR3 is built from 14 residues. The CDR3 loop is CASSFGQGNQPQHF. DNA for the CDR3: TGTGCCAGCAGCTTTGGACAGGGAAATCAGCCCCAGCATTTT.

CDR3 in DNA: TGCAGCGCCGGGACAGTGGGCGCGAACATTCAGTACTTC. This gives the protein CSAGTVGANIQYF. The chain combines TRBV29-1 with TRBJ2-4; TRBD1 matches at 7 bases. With V trimmed by 7 bases and J by 7 bases, 10 bases remained unmatched. CDR1 is SQVTM, CDR2 ANQGSEA, per germline. The CDR3 extends over 13 amino acids.

The chain recombines TRBV5-4 with TRBJ1-2, with D perhaps TRBD1 (5 bases). The CDR3 totals 14 residues. V lost 2 bases to trimming and J lost 2 bases, with 10 bases between them. Germline V CDR1 and CDR2: SGHNT, YYREEE (reference sequence). The CDR3 sequence is CASSFRGINYGYTF. The CDR3 region has the DNA TGTGCCAGCAGCTTTCGGGGGATAAACTATGGCTACACCTTC.